The sequence of this T cell receptor (beta chain) was determined in a study of OX40 agonist ivuxolimab in advanced cancers. Trimming shortened V by 1 base and J by 8 bases, and 3 bases separated the two germline ends. The CDR3 sequence is 11 residues long. Germline V lookup: CDR1 SGHAT, CDR2 FQNNGV. Libraries were prepared by immunoSEQ multiplex PCR; TCRdb keeps only in-frame clonotypes and omits some of them. The profile shows 9,500 to 15,000 clones, about four fifths of them singletons. This clonotype was obtained from an adult with an advanced solid tumor such as melanoma, head and neck, liver or kidney cancer. The genes are TRBV11-2 and TRBJ2-1; D remains ambiguous. The input for sequencing was CD4+ or CD8+ T cells sorted from blood, taken in a trial of the OX40 agonist ivuxolimab. The CDR3 loop reads CASSLVDEQFF. CDR3 DNA sequence: TGTGCCAGCAGCTTAGTGGATGAGCAGTTCTTC.